Below, 29 T cell receptor beta chains from the same sample are listed, as sequenced in a study of CD8+CD57+ T cells in acquired aplastic anemia. Researchers used genomic DNA as the template to profile TCR beta VDJ and CDR3. TCRdb recomputed calls from the reads with MiXCR, one row per CDR3 protein. The data hold about 160,000 distinct CDR3 sequences, with about two thirds observed a single time. Patients chosen for sequencing had CD8+CD57+ cells that had expanded, as shown by flow cytometry. Sample: sorted CD4+, CD8+, or CD8+CD57+ T cells (not recorded which) from PBMCs. These receptors all stem from a human donor with aplastic anemia.

The rearrangement uses TRBV10-3 and TRBJ1-5; 8 bases align to TRBD1. The CDR3 totals 14 residues. The ends lost 10 bases at V and 7 bases at J; junction bases unmatched: 12. Germline V gene lookup returns CDR1 ENHRY and CDR2 SYGVKD. The CDR3 DNA follows: TGTGCCACCACGACAGGGGAGTTTAAGCAGCCCCAGCATTTT. As protein: CATTTGEFKQPQHF.

The chain links TRBV7-2 to TRBJ2-7; the D gene is possibly TRBD1 (5 bases). Germline loops: CDR1 SGHTA, CDR2 FQGNSA. The CDR3 loop spans 14 amino acids. The V gene lost 2 bases and the J gene lost 5 bases, with 13 bases spanning the gap. CDR3 region: CASSLRQGNNEQYF. The CDR3 DNA sequence: TGTGCCAGCAGCTTACGGCAGGGTAACAACGAGCAGTACTTC.

V usage is TRBV7-9 and J usage is TRBJ2-7; the D is unclear. Germline CDR1 and CDR2: SEHNR and FQNEAQ (reference sequence). The CDR3 runs 12 residues. V was pared by 8 bases and J by 2 bases, with 10 bases between. The CDR3 nucleotides are TGTGCCAGCGAATGGGTTCCCTACGAGCAGTACTTC. Encoded protein: CASEWVPYEQYF.

On this clonotype itself: An end of the junction differs from the germline gene, which may be a read error. The chain recombines TRBV29-1 with TRBJ1-2; 7 bases line up with TRBD1. CDR3 length: 12 amino acids. Germline values: CDR1 SQVTM, CDR2 ANQGSEA. The CDR3 DNA reads as TGCAGCGTCGAAGGGGGCGGATTAGGCTACATCTTC. As protein: CSVEGGGLGYIF.

Written as DNA, the CDR3 is TGTGCCAGCAGTGAGGGGCCCTCGAGGGAGCAGTACTTC. Its translation is CASSEGPSREQYF. The chain couples TRBV2 to TRBJ2-7; TRBD1 might be the D (5 bases). The CDR3 has 13 amino acids. Germline lookup yields CDR1 SNHLY and CDR2 FYNNEI. Trimming cost V 3 bases and J 7 bases, with 13 bases left between them.

The chain joins TRBV5-1 to TRBJ1-1, with D unclear. Germline CDR1 and CDR2: SGHRS and YFSETQ. This CDR3 comprises 13 residues. V was shortened by 6 bases and J by 1 base, with 10 bases between the two germline ends. CDR3 bases: TGCGCCAGCACACCGTCTCAGAACACTGAAGCTTTCTTT. Its protein product is CASTPSQNTEAFF.

This chain links TRBV9 with TRBJ2-7, with D possibly matching TRBD1 (6 bases). The CDR3 runs to 14 residues. CDR1 SGDLS and CDR2 YYNGEE come from the germline V gene. Trimming took off 3 bases at V and 4 bases at J, with 14 bases between the two ends. This chain's CDR3 is CASSDREIWYEQYF. The CDR3 DNA reads as TGTGCCAGCAGCGACAGGGAGATTTGGTACGAGCAGTACTTC.

The count of this clonotype is one. The V gene is TRBV7-3, the J gene TRBJ2-3, with 7 bases aligning to TRBD1. Trimming took 5 bases from V and 1 from J; bases not matched to a gene: 3. CDR1 is SGHTA, CDR2 FQGTGA, per germline. CDR3 length equals 14 residues. Here the CDR3 DNA reads TGTGCCAGCAGCAGAACAGGGGGCACAGATACGCAGTATTTT. The encoded protein is CASSRTGGTDTQYF.

This chain connects TRBV5-1 to TRBJ2-2; 7 positions agree with TRBD1. Trimming took 3 bases from V and 3 from J; bases not matched to a gene: 5. This CDR3 is built from 15 residues. Germline loops: CDR1 SGHRS, CDR2 YFSETQ. The CDR3 sequence: CASSWTGTDTGELFF. The CDR3 DNA is TGCGCCAGCAGCTGGACCGGGACAGACACCGGGGAGCTGTTTTTT.

The chain couples TRBV2 to TRBJ1-2, with a tentative D call TRBD1 (6 bases). The CDR3 runs to 13 residues. Germline V gene sequence: CDR1 SNHLY, CDR2 FYNNEI. The V end lost 7 bases, the J end lost 0 bases, and 9 bases lay between the germline ends. The CDR3 sequence is CASTGETNYGYTF. The CDR3 bases are TGTGCCAGCACAGGGGAAACTAACTATGGCTACACCTTC.

Worth noting for this clonotype: A read error may produce the germline difference seen at one junction end. The chain employs TRBV9 and TRBJ2-1; TRBD2 matches at 8 bases. CDR3 length equals 14 residues. CDR1 and CDR2 (germline): SGDLS, YYNGEE. As DNA, the CDR3 is TGTGCCAGCAGCGCCCCTAGCGGGCAGGATGAGCAGTTCTTT. Its translation: CASSAPSGQDEQFF.

Concerning this clonotype: This clone may be a read error of a much larger clone one base away. This chain connects TRBV14 to TRBJ1-3; D is perhaps TRBD1 (5 bases). The CDR3 totals 17 residues. CDR1 is SGHDN and CDR2 is FVKESK in the germline V gene. The CDR3 coding sequence is TGTGCCAGCAGCCACGGGGGTTTGAGGGTTACTGGAAACACCGTATATTTT. Translating gives CASSHGGLRVTGNTVYF.

V gene TRBV5-1 combines with J gene TRBJ2-3; no clear D. V dropped 2 bases and J dropped 1 base, with 8 bases sitting between them. The CDR3 loop spans 14 amino acids. Germline CDR1 is SGHRS and CDR2 is YFSETQ. The CDR3 spells CASSFRDGTDTQYF. CDR3 bases: TGCGCCAGCAGCTTTAGGGATGGCACAGATACGCAGTATTTT.

The chain couples TRBV15 to TRBJ1-6; D call uncertain. Germline V gene sequence: CDR1 LNHNV, CDR2 YYDKDF (reference sequence). The V gene lost 1 base and the J gene lost 7 bases, with 8 bases spanning the gap. This CDR3 is built from 14 residues. CDR3 in amino acids: CATSRGAENSPLHF. Written as DNA, the CDR3 is TGTGCCACCAGCAGAGGAGCAGAGAATTCACCCCTCCACTTT.

This clonotype was picked up a small number of times. The V gene is TRBV20-1, the J gene TRBJ1-1, with D possibly TRBD1 on 5 matching bases. Germline CDR1 DFQATT, CDR2 SNEGSKA (reference sequence). The CDR3 is 12 residues long. Trimming removed 0 bases at V and 11 bases at J, with 13 bases between. The CDR3 reads CSARDGGGFAFF. Here the CDR3 DNA reads TGCAGTGCTAGAGATGGGGGGGGGTTCGCTTTCTTT.

Concerning this clonotype: A much larger clonotype is one base distant, so this may be a read error. The CDR3 DNA follows: TGTGCCAGCAGTAGGTTACTGCCTAATTCCTACGAGCAGTACTTC. It encodes CASSRLLPNSYEQYF. The chain has TRBV6-2 or TRBV6-3 and TRBJ2-7; D ambiguous. V lost 5 bases to trimming and J lost 1 base, with 15 bases between them. The CDR3 totals 15 residues. Germline CDR1 reads MNHEY; CDR2 reads SVGEGT.

On this clonotype itself: One junction end disagrees with the germline gene, perhaps due to a read error. The V gene is TRBV24-1, the J gene TRBJ2-1, with D possibly being TRBD1 or TRBD2 (5 bases each). The length of the CDR3 is 14 residues. Germline V gene data show CDR1 as KGHDR and CDR2 as SFDVKD. The CDR3 is CATSAGTSYNEQFF. The CDR3 region has the DNA TGCGCCACCAGTGCTGGGACCTCCTACAATGAGCAGTTCTTC.

The rearrangement links TRBV29-1 to TRBJ2-1, with 7 bases identical to TRBD1. Trimming at V came to 7 bases and at J to 5 bases, leaving 8 bases not matched to a gene. This CDR3 spans 13 amino acids. Germline CDR1 reads SQVTM; CDR2 reads ANQGSEA. CDR3: CSAKTGHDNEQFF. The CDR3 coding sequence is TGCAGCGCAAAGACAGGGCATGACAATGAGCAGTTCTTC.

V and J are TRBV2 and TRBJ1-4; D is unclear. Trimming took off 7 bases at V and 0 bases at J, with 6 bases between the two ends. CDR3 length: 13 amino acids. CDR1 and CDR2 from the germline V gene are SNHLY and FYNNEI. The CDR3 loop reads CASIETTNEKLFF. The DNA of the CDR3 is TGTGCCAGCATAGAGACAACTAATGAAAAACTGTTTTTT.

The CDR3 sequence is CASSRGMEAFF. The CDR3 nucleotides read TGTGCCAGCTCCAGGGGTATGGAAGCTTTCTTT. This chain uses TRBV5-4 with TRBJ1-1; D perhaps matches TRBD1 (6 bases). V lost 7 bases to trimming and J lost 8 bases, with 12 bases between them. The germline gives CDR1 SGHNT, CDR2 YYREEE (reference sequence). The CDR3 contains 11 residues.

The chain carries TRBV12-3 or TRBV12-4 and TRBJ2-1, with 8 bases matching TRBD2. V lost 1 base, J lost 10 bases, and 9 bases stayed unmatched. This CDR3 has 15 amino acids. CDR3 protein: CASSLDGGVLTEQFF. In DNA, the CDR3 is TGTGCCAGCAGTTTAGACGGGGGGGTCCTTACGGAGCAGTTCTTC.

The chain employs TRBV7-8 and TRBJ1-5, with 7 bases fitting TRBD1. The CDR3 runs to 13 residues. Germline assignment: CDR1 SGHVS and CDR2 FQNEAQ. Germline trimming cut 7 bases from V and 4 bases from J; bases unmatched to any gene: 4. The DNA for the CDR3 is TGTGCCAGCAAGGGACAGATGAATCAGCCCCAGCATTTT. Translated: CASKGQMNQPQHF.

The V call is TRBV25-1, the J call TRBJ1-4; no clear D gene. V lost 4 bases, J lost 7 bases, and 10 bases lay in between. The V gene's germline CDR1 is MGHDK and CDR2 SYGVNS. The CDR3 consists of 13 residues. The CDR3: CASSGLGPEKLFF. CDR3 nucleotides: TGTGCCAGCAGTGGGCTAGGGCCTGAAAAACTGTTTTTT.

This clonotype was detected many times. The genes are TRBV6-1 and TRBJ2-7, with 7 bases that match TRBD2. There are 15 residues in the CDR3. V gave up 1 base and J gave up 0 bases; unmatched junction bases: 3. Per the germline V gene, CDR1 is MNHNS and CDR2 is SASEGT. As DNA, the CDR3 is TGTGCCAGCAGTGAAGATCTAGCGGCCTCCTACGAGCAGTACTTC. It specifies CASSEDLAASYEQYF.

The genes are TRBV6-5 and TRBJ1-2; TRBD1 aligns across 7 bases. The germline V gene encodes CDR1 MNHEY and CDR2 SVGAGI. Trimming took 0 bases from V and 4 from J; bases not matched to a gene: 2. This CDR3 contains 14 residues. The CDR3 nucleotides are TGTGCCAGCAGTTACTCAGGGACAGCCTATGGCTACACCTTC. Translation gives CASSYSGTAYGYTF.

The J gene is TRBJ1-5, the V gene TRBV4-3; weak D call: TRBD1 (5 bases). The CDR3 sequence is 18 residues long. The germline V gene encodes CDR1 LGHNA and CDR2 YSLEER. Trimming cost V 2 bases and J 8 bases, with 25 bases left between them. The CDR3 DNA reads as TGCGCCAGCAGCCAAAATGCTCCCTTAGGGGTGGATACGGAGCCCCAGCATTTT. Its protein is CASSQNAPLGVDTEPQHF.

This clonotype appeared many times. This chain joins TRBV20-1 and TRBJ2-2; 11 nucleotides match TRBD2. Germline loops: CDR1 DFQATT, CDR2 SNEGSKA (reference sequence). The CDR3 covers 17 residues. V was clipped by 0 bases and J by 3 bases; unmatched bases: 6. The CDR3 bases are TGCAGTGCTAGAGATTTGATACTAGCGGGGGACACCGGGGAGCTGTTTTTT. Amino acid sequence: CSARDLILAGDTGELFF.

The chain combines TRBV19 with TRBJ2-7, with 14 bases fitting TRBD2. The CDR3 has 13 amino acids. Germline CDR1 LNHDA, CDR2 SQIVND (reference sequence). CDR3 amino acids: CGTSGGRAGEQYF. CDR3 DNA sequence: TGTGGGACTAGCGGGGGGCGGGCCGGCGAGCAGTACTTC.

This clonotype has a handful of counts. The CDR3 DNA reads as TGCAGTGCTAGAGTTGCGGGAGGCACAGATACGCAGTATTTT. Amino acids: CSARVAGGTDTQYF. The genes are TRBV20-1 and TRBJ2-3, with 7 bases lining up with TRBD2. This CDR3 spans 14 amino acids. The V and J ends lost 1 base and 1 base, in that order; junction bases with no gene match: 2. Per the germline V gene, CDR1 is DFQATT and CDR2 is SNEGSKA (reference sequence).